Detailed here is one TCR beta chain. This sample is drawn from a study of blood T cell repertoires in COVID-19. Trimming at V came to 5 bases and at J to 1 base, leaving 5 bases not matched to a gene. Germline V gene lookup returns CDR1 PRHDT and CDR2 FYEKMQ (reference sequence). The CDR3 runs 16 residues. Measured with immunoSEQ multiplex PCR; TCRdb has only the in-frame clones, and not every one. The profile shows tens of thousands of clones, 75% to 85% of them singletons. The sample comprised peripheral blood. This chain uses TRBV13 with TRBJ2-3, with 11 bases lining up with TRBD2. The receptor was derived from a human donor in a cohort sampled during active COVID-19. The CDR3 region is CASSPGLAVGTDTQYF. CDR3 DNA sequence: TGTGCCAGCAGCCCGGGACTAGCGGTAGGCACAGATACGCAGTATTTT.